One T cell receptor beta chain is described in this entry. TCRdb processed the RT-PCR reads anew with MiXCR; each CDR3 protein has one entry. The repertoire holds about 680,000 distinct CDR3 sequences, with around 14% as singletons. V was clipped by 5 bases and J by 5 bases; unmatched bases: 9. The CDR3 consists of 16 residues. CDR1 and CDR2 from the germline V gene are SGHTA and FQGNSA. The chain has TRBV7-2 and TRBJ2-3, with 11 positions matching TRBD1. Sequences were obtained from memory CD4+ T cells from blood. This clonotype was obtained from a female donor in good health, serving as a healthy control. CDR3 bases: TGTGCCAGCAGCACAGGACAGGGGGCTGGATTAGATACGCAGTATTTT. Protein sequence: CASSTGQGAGLDTQYF. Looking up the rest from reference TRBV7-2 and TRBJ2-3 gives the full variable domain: GAGVSQSPSNKVTEKGKDVELRCDPISGHTALYWYRQSLGQGLEFLIYFQGNSAPDKSGLPSDRFSAERTGGSVSTLTIQRTQQEDSAVYLCASSTGQGAGLDTQYFGPGTRLTVL.